Described below is a single T cell receptor beta chain sequence and its context. The antigen it recognizes is unknown. The sample holds no much larger clone one base away, and base qualities are not on file. Collaborating institutions collected whole blood in K2EDTA tubes following their own protocols. For TCRbeta analysis, collaborators shipped samples as frozen whole blood, isolated PBMCs, or DNA extracted from either of those sample types. The record originates from a study of blood T cell repertoires in COVID-19 (dated by TCRdb to 2018 to 2020). Context from the whole study: Collaborator samples came from the United States, Italy and Spain and covered acute and convalescent phases of COVID-19. The material from the prospective study consisted of cDNA or gDNA derived from T cells, B-cell-depleted T cells, or PBMCs. The dataset comprised deeply sampled blood TCRbeta repertoires from subjects exposed to, actively infected with, or recovered from COVID-19. A freely available public database, intended as a resource for researchers studying the immune response to SARS-CoV-2, is where the repertoires were released. Samples came from the ongoing ImmuneRACE study (first 160 participants) plus 1,254 subjects from 6 global collaborators. Nearly every sample came with metadata listing a de-identified subject ID, COVID-19 status, age in years and sex. HLA class I and class II types, where available, came from metadata supplied by the sample provider rather than from assay-based typing. What the research found in general, with its limitations: How much clinical and demographic metadata was included differed by source and by participant, and the metadata was provided uncurated.

TCRbeta CDR3 regions were amplified from genomic DNA using the immunoSEQ Assay, a bias-controlled multiplex PCR. For the original study's pipeline: The number of nucleated cells in each sample was estimated by amplification of reference gene primers within the assay. Sequence reads were collapsed and filtered to measure the absolute abundance of every unique TCRbeta CDR3 rearrangement. For each sample, productive Simpson clonality was calculated by taking the square root of Simpson's diversity index across productive rearrangements. TCRdb carries this immuneACCESS record with in-frame sequences only. Its versions omit some clonotypes, under half of them owing to an unresolved V gene in the studies checked, with the rest unexplained. D and trimming were read from the DNA, whereas the V and J calls and clone size are those reported in that table. This sample gives about 190,000 clones in total; approximately 88% of them show up just once. The top ten hold around 6.6% of the sample.

The junction shows trimming of 0 bases on V and 10 bases on J, plus 11 bases between the germline ends. CDR1 is given as SGHKS and CDR2 as YYEKEE, both from the germline V gene (reference sequence). The CDR3 contains 14 residues, cysteine and phenylalanine counted. The sequence is cut down to CDR3 DNA, 42 bases in frame from base 1. The chain couples TRBV5-5 to TRBJ1-6; no D gene is confidently identified. The sequencing sample was made of peripheral blood. This clonotype was sampled from a man aged 35 to 55 with acute or convalescent COVID-19. For the CDR3, the sequence is CASSLEGAKSPLHF. The nucleotide sequence reads TGTGCCAGCAGCTTGGAGGGAGCAAAGTCACCCCTCCACTTT. Here the CDR3 is joined to the reference TRBV5-5 and TRBJ1-6 genes, and the full variable domain is: DAGVTQSPTHLIKTRGQQVTLRCSPISGHKSVSWYQQVLGQGPQFIFQYYEKEERGRGNFPDRFSARQFPNYSSELNVNALLLGDSALYLCASSLEGAKSPLHFGNGTRLTVT.